A single sample is the source of the 29 T cell receptor beta chains below, sequenced in a study of regulatory T cells in long-lasting Graves disease. Building the TCR beta libraries relied on iRepertoire HTBI primers, and CDR3 regions underwent Arm-PCR. TCRdb reprocessed the multiplex PCR reads via MiXCR and lists one record per CDR3 protein. The sample shows 400,000 to 500,000 distinct CDR3 sequences, approximately 23% of them seen only once. As to time point: persistent/refractory GD, antithyroid drugs over 5 years with positive TRAb. The authors made the TCR library using RNA they extracted from PBMCs. This specimen was peripheral blood mononuclear cells (PBMCs), taken when the disease was refractory, from a patient treated with antithyroid drugs. Receptors were obtained from a female donor with Graves disease.

This clonotype was counted many times. The chain links TRBV2 to TRBJ2-7, with 10 bases identical to TRBD2. Germline CDR1 is SNHLY and CDR2 is FYNNEI. This CDR3 spans 16 amino acids. V trimming: 3 bases; J trimming: 6 bases; junction bases outside the gene matches: 11. Written as DNA, the CDR3 is TGTGCCAGCAGTGAGAGAGGTTGGGGACTAGCGTCCGAGCAGTACTTC. This sequence encodes CASSERGWGLASEQYF.

The J gene is TRBJ2-2, the V gene TRBV7-2, with 15 bases matching TRBD2. V lost 10 bases and J lost 3; bases outside the gene matches: 9. This CDR3 region has 17 residues. Looked up from germline, CDR1 is SGHTA and CDR2 is FQGNSA. The CDR3 coding sequence is TGTGCCAACAAGGGACTAGCGGGGGGCCTCCACACCGGGGAGCTGTTTTTT. Its translation is CANKGLAGGLHTGELFF. The complete variable domain, with remaining parts taken from reference TRBV7-2 and TRBJ2-2, reads GAGVSQSPSNKVTEKGKDVELRCDPISGHTALYWYRQSLGQGLEFLIYFQGNSAPDKSGLPSDRFSAERTGGSVSTLTIQRTQQEDSAVYLCANKGLAGGLHTGELFFGEGSRLTVL.

V is TRBV5-6 and J is TRBJ1-5; no clear D. V lost 2 bases and J lost 3, with 15 bases in between. The CDR3 totals 16 residues. Germline V gene lookup returns CDR1 SGHDT and CDR2 YYEEEE. Here the CDR3 DNA reads TGTGCCAGCAGCTTTCTAACGGGTCGGGACAATCAGCCCCAGCATTTT. Its protein is CASSFLTGRDNQPQHF.

This clonotype was seen a handful of times. The chain employs TRBV28 and TRBJ2-7; 10 bases line up with TRBD1. The CDR3 is 17 residues long. The germline V gene encodes CDR1 MDHEN and CDR2 SYDVKM. The junction had 10 bases not matched to a gene; V was cut back by 5 bases and J by 0 bases. The CDR3 protein is CASSRQGAGLSSYEQYF. For the CDR3, the DNA is TGTGCCAGCAGTAGACAGGGGGCCGGCCTAAGCTCCTACGAGCAGTACTTC. Supplemented by reference TRBV28 and TRBJ2-7, the full variable domain reads DVKVTQSSRYLVKRTGEKVFLECVQDMDHENMFWYRQDPGLGLRLIYFSYDVKMKEKGDIPEGYSVSREKKERFSLILESASTNQTSMYLCASSRQGAGLSSYEQYFGPGTRLTVT.

There are a few counts of this clonotype. The genes are TRBV20-1 and TRBJ2-7; D gene ambiguous. The CDR3 totals 12 residues. Germline V lookup: CDR1 DFQATT, CDR2 SNEGSKA (reference sequence). V was trimmed by 5 bases and J by 3 bases, leaving 11 bases between them. In nucleotides, the CDR3 is TGCAGTGCTCCAGACATGGGCTACGAGCAGTACTTC. Protein product: CSAPDMGYEQYF.

At least ten counts were recorded for this clonotype. The chain joins TRBV28 to TRBJ2-5; TRBD2 matches 11 bases. The CDR3 sequence is 16 residues long. V was pared by 3 bases and J by 1 base, with 4 bases of the junction left unmatched. Germline assignment: CDR1 MDHEN and CDR2 SYDVKM. CDR3 region: CASSFILAGAQETQYF. As DNA, the CDR3 is TGTGCCAGCAGTTTTATACTAGCGGGGGCCCAAGAGACCCAGTACTTC.

V usage is TRBV28 and J usage is TRBJ2-3; possible D gene TRBD2, 6 bases. V dropped 6 bases and J dropped 4 bases, with 17 bases sitting between them. The CDR3 has 15 amino acids. Germline V lookup: CDR1 MDHEN, CDR2 SYDVKM. The CDR3 reads CASSQPGVVADTQYF. DNA of the CDR3: TGTGCCAGCAGCCAACCGGGGGTAGTGGCAGATACGCAGTATTTT.

This clonotype was picked up a small number of times. This chain uses TRBV19 with TRBJ1-2; 11 positions match TRBD1. The CDR3 is 15 amino acids. CDR1 is LNHDA, CDR2 SQIVND, per germline (reference sequence). With 1 base clipped from V and 5 bases from J, the junction kept 3 bases outside the gene matches. The CDR3 loop is CASSIGTGGYYGYTF. CDR3 bases: TGTGCCAGTAGTATAGGGACAGGGGGCTATTATGGCTACACCTTC.

The chain joins TRBV2 to TRBJ1-5; D is unresolved. Per the germline V gene, CDR1 is SNHLY and CDR2 is FYNNEI. The CDR3 is 16 residues long. With 5 bases removed from V and 0 bases from J, the gap between germline ends came to 14 bases. CDR3 region: CASSYDKGHSNQPQHF. In nucleotides, the CDR3 is TGTGCCAGCAGTTACGACAAAGGCCATAGCAATCAGCCCCAGCATTTT.

There are a few counts of this clonotype. The V gene is TRBV9, the J gene TRBJ2-7, with TRBD1 as a possible D gene (6 bases). CDR1 is SGDLS and CDR2 is YYNGEE in the germline V gene. V shed 4 bases and J shed 7 bases, with 15 bases lying between them. This CDR3 has 13 residues. The chain's CDR3 is CASSSPPGEEQYF. The CDR3 nucleotides read TGTGCCAGCAGCTCGCCGCCAGGGGAAGAGCAGTACTTC. Drawing the rest from reference TRBV9 and TRBJ2-7, the complete variable domain is DSGVTQTPKHLITATGQRVTLRCSPRSGDLSVYWYQQSLDQGLQFLIQYYNGEERAKGNILERFSAQQFPDLHSELNLSSLELGDSALYFCASSSPPGEEQYFGPGTRLTVT.

This clonotype was seen at least ten times. V usage is TRBV12-3 or TRBV12-4 and J usage is TRBJ2-5, with 8 bases lining up with TRBD2. V dropped 11 bases and J dropped 5; count of bases not matched to a gene: 13. The CDR3 sequence is 14 residues long. In nucleotides, the CDR3 is TGTGCCGTTAGGTTGGCGGGAGGTTGGGAGACCCAGTACTTC. This sequence encodes CAVRLAGGWETQYF.

In this sample, this clonotype turned up a few times. V gene TRBV9 combines with J gene TRBJ1-1; 8 nucleotides agree with TRBD1. This CDR3 has 13 amino acids. V was clipped by 4 bases and J by 10 bases; unmatched bases: 9. CDR1 and CDR2 from the germline V gene are SGDLS and YYNGEE. This CDR3 is CASSPGLQGVAFF. CDR3 nucleotides: TGTGCCAGCAGCCCCGGCCTACAGGGGGTAGCTTTCTTT.

This clonotype has just a few counts. Here the CDR3 reads CASSQIGGAEAFF. The CDR3 nucleotides read TGTGCCAGCAGCCAGATAGGGGGGGCTGAAGCTTTCTTT. The V and J genes are TRBV3-1 and TRBJ1-1, with D maybe TRBD1 (6 bases). Germline V lookup: CDR1 LGHDT, CDR2 YNNKEL (reference sequence). With 3 bases removed from V and 6 bases from J, the gap between germline ends came to 11 bases. CDR3 size: 13 residues.

The J gene is TRBJ2-2, the V gene TRBV7-6, with D maybe TRBD2 (6 bases). The V gene's germline CDR1 is SGHVS and CDR2 FNYEAQ. The germline V and J ends were trimmed by 1 base and 4 bases, with 10 bases remaining between them. The CDR3 length is 15 residues. As DNA, the CDR3 is TGTGCCAGCAGCTTAGGGAGGGGCAGCACCGGGGAGCTGTTTTTT. Translation gives CASSLGRGSTGELFF.

The chain joins TRBV18 to TRBJ1-3; TRBD1 might be the D (5 bases). The ends were cut back, 0 bases at V and 4 bases at J, with 10 bases in the middle. CDR3 length: 15 residues. Germline V gives CDR1 KGHSH, CDR2 LQKENI. The CDR3 loop is CASSPPAGPGNTIYF. DNA of the CDR3: TGTGCCAGCTCACCACCGGCAGGGCCAGGAAACACCATATATTTT.

The chain joins TRBV5-5 to TRBJ2-7, with D possibly called TRBD1 or TRBD2 (5 bases each). The CDR3 has 14 residues. With 1 base removed from V and 3 bases from J, the gap between germline ends came to 11 bases. The germline V gene has CDR1 SGHKS and CDR2 YYEKEE (reference sequence). The CDR3: CASSLSEGYYEQYF. In DNA form, the CDR3 reads TGTGCCAGCAGCTTGTCTGAGGGGTACTACGAGCAGTACTTC. Based on the CDR3 plus reference TRBV5-5 and TRBJ2-7, the full variable domain is DAGVTQSPTHLIKTRGQQVTLRCSPISGHKSVSWYQQVLGQGPQFIFQYYEKEERGRGNFPDRFSARQFPNYSSELNVNALLLGDSALYLCASSLSEGYYEQYFGPGTRLTVT.

V is TRBV5-6 and J is TRBJ1-4; TRBD1 matches 7 bases. The CDR3 length is 15 residues. The junction had 4 bases not matched to a gene; V was cut back by 1 base and J by 4 bases. CDR1 is SGHDT, CDR2 YYEEEE, per germline. The CDR3 spells CASSLTGEFNEKLFF. The CDR3 nucleotides are TGTGCCAGCAGCTTGACAGGGGAGTTTAATGAAAAACTGTTTTTT.

The gene calls are TRBV4-3 and TRBJ1-6, with D possibly TRBD1 on 6 matching bases. Trimming took 2 bases from V and 4 from J, leaving 18 bases between them. From germline, CDR1 is LGHNA and CDR2 YSLEER. The CDR3 extends over 18 amino acids. The CDR3 here is CASSQRSYHRDYNSPLHF. The CDR3 bases are TGCGCCAGCAGCCAAAGGTCGTACCACAGGGATTATAATTCACCCCTCCACTTT.

This clonotype was seen repeatedly, ten times or more. V and J are TRBV28 and TRBJ1-6; D uncertain. With 5 bases removed from V and 14 bases from J, the gap between germline ends came to 13 bases. Germline V gene lookup returns CDR1 MDHEN and CDR2 SYDVKM. The CDR3 extends over 12 amino acids. The CDR3 DNA follows: TGTGCCAGCAGTCCACCGACTTTATCCCTCCACTTT. This translates into CASSPPTLSLHF.

The DNA for the CDR3 is TGTGCCAGCAGTTCAAGGGGGACCCAAGAGACCCAGTACTTC. It codes for CASSSRGTQETQYF. The V and J genes are TRBV27 and TRBJ2-5, with TRBD1 as a possible D gene (6 bases). Germline lookup yields CDR1 MNHEY and CDR2 SMNVEV (reference sequence). This CDR3 is built from 14 residues. V was shortened by 4 bases and J by 1 base, with 10 bases between the two germline ends.

The rearrangement uses TRBV30 and TRBJ2-7; tentative D call: TRBD2 (6 bases). This CDR3 region has 12 residues. Trimming took off 0 bases at V and 6 bases at J, with 9 bases between the two ends. Germline CDR1 reads GTSNPN; CDR2 reads SVGIG (reference sequence). The DNA of the CDR3 is TGTGCCTGGAGTGTAGGAGGGTCCGAGCAGTACTTC. The encoded protein is CAWSVGGSEQYF. Full variable domain (remainder filled in from reference TRBV30 and TRBJ2-7): SQTIHQWPATLVQPVGSPLSLECTVEGTSNPNLYWYRQAAGRGLQLLFYSVGIGQISSEVPQNLSASRPQDRQFILSSKKLLLSDSGFYLCAWSVGGSEQYFGPGTRLTVT.

Comment on this clonotype: A much larger clone differs from this one at a single base, so this may be a read error. The chain carries TRBV6-8 and TRBJ2-7; 8 nucleotides agree with TRBD1. V gave up 8 bases and J gave up 6 bases; unmatched junction bases: 9. The CDR3 contains 13 residues. Germline loops: CDR1 MNHGY, CDR2 SAAAGT. For the CDR3, the DNA is TGTGCCAGCGACCGGACAGGGAAGGCCGAGCAGTACTTC. It encodes CASDRTGKAEQYF.

Concerning this clonotype: A much bigger clone sits one base away, suggesting this may be a read error. V gene TRBV7-8 combines with J gene TRBJ1-4, with no clear D. The germline gives CDR1 SGHVS, CDR2 FQNEAQ. CDR3 length equals 14 residues. The CDR3 DNA reads as TGTGCCAGCAGCTTTCGTGTAAGGAAAGAAAAACTGCTTTTT. Its translation is CASSFRVRKEKLLF.

The V and J genes are TRBV7-3 and TRBJ2-7; D unresolved. Trimming took 5 bases from V and 2 from J, leaving 13 bases between them. Germline V CDR1 and CDR2: SGHTA, FQGTGA. The CDR3 has 14 residues. CDR3 residues: CASSPRNSAYEQYF. The CDR3 DNA follows: TGTGCCAGCAGCCCTCGGAACTCAGCCTACGAGCAGTACTTC. Filled out from reference TRBV7-3 and TRBJ2-7, the complete variable domain reads GAGVSQTPSNKVTEKGKYVELRCDPISGHTALYWYRQSLGQGPEFLIYFQGTGAADDSGLPNDRFFAVRPEGSVSTLKIQRTERGDSAVYLCASSPRNSAYEQYFGPGTRLTVT.

With regard to this clonotype: The junction departs from germline at one end; a sequencing error may be responsible. The chain has TRBV11-2 and TRBJ1-2; 8 bases are a match to TRBD1. Looked up from germline, CDR1 is SGHAT and CDR2 is FQNNGV. This CDR3 is 15 amino acids long. Here the CDR3 reads CASSFTGGVSGGCTF. The CDR3 DNA reads as TGTGCCAGCAGCTTCACAGGGGGTGTTTCGGGTGGCTGCACCTTC. Full variable domain (remainder filled in from reference TRBV11-2 and TRBJ1-2): EAGVAQSPRYKIIEKRQSVAFWCNPISGHATLYWYQQILGQGPKLLIQFQNNGVVDDSQLPKDRFSAERLKGVDSTLKIQPAKLEDSAVYLCASSFTGGVSGGCTFGSGTRLTVV.

The chain is built from TRBV13 and TRBJ2-5; 7 bases line up with TRBD2. The CDR3 is 14 amino acids. Germline CDR1 is PRHDT and CDR2 is FYEKMQ (reference sequence). The V gene end was trimmed by 2 bases and the J gene end by 5 bases; junction bases not matched to a gene: 5. This chain's CDR3 is CASSLLGGEETQYF. The CDR3 nucleotides read TGTGCCAGCAGCTTACTTGGGGGGGAGGAGACCCAGTACTTC.

This chain connects TRBV20-1 to TRBJ1-6; a possible D gene is TRBD1 (6 bases). From germline, CDR1 is DFQATT and CDR2 SNEGSKA (reference sequence). V was trimmed by 6 bases and J by 16 bases, leaving 19 bases between them. CDR3 length: 12 residues. This CDR3 is CSAQGQGTSLHF. In DNA form, the CDR3 reads TGCAGTGCCCAGGGGCAGGGAACCTCTCTCCACTTT.

The table lists this clonotype with many counts. The chain is built from TRBV6-5 and TRBJ1-2; D remains unclear. CDR3 size: 14 residues. Germline assignment: CDR1 MNHEY and CDR2 SVGAGI. V was trimmed by 0 bases and J by 6 bases, leaving 11 bases between them. The CDR3 protein is CASSYSADSNGYTF. In DNA form, the CDR3 reads TGTGCCAGCAGTTACTCGGCGGACTCCAATGGCTACACCTTC.

This clonotype was seen at least ten times. This chain joins TRBV11-2 and TRBJ2-5; possibly TRBD2 for D (5 bases). Germline V gives CDR1 SGHAT, CDR2 FQNNGV. This CDR3 has 17 residues. The V gene lost 1 base and the J gene lost 3 bases, with 18 bases spanning the gap. CDR3 nucleotides: TGTGCCAGCAGCTTAGGAGGGTGGGGTACAGAAGAAGAGACCCAGTACTTC. This codes for CASSLGGWGTEEETQYF.